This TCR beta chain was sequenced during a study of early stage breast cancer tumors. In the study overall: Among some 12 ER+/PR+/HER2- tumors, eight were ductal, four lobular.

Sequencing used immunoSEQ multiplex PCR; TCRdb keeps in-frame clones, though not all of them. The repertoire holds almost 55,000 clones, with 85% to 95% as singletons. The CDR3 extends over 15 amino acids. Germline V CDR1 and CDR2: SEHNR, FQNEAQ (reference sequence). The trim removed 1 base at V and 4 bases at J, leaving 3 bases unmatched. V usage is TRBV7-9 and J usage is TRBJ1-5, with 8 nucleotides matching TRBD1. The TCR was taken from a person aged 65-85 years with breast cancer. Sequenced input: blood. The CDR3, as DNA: TGTGCCAGCAGCTTAGGACAGGGGTTTAATCAGCCCCAGCATTTT. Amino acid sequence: CASSLGQGFNQPQHF.